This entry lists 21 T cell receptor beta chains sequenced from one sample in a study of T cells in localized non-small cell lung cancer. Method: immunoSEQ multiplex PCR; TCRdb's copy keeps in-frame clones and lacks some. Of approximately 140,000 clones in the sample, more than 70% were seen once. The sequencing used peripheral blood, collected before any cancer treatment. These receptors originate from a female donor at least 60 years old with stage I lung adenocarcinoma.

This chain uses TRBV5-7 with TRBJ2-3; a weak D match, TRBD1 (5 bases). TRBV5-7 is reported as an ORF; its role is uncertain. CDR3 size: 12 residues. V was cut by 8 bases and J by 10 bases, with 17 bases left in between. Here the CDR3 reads CARPVGVRPQYF. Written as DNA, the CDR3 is TGTGCCAGGCCAGTAGGGGTTCGGCCGCAGTATTTT.

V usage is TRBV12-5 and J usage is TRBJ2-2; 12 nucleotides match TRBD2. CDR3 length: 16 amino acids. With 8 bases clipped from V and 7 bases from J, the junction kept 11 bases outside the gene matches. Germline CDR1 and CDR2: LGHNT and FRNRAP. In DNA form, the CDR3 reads TGTGCTAGTACGTTTGGCACTAGCGGGAGGATCGGGGAGCTGTTTTTT. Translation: CASTFGTSGRIGELFF.

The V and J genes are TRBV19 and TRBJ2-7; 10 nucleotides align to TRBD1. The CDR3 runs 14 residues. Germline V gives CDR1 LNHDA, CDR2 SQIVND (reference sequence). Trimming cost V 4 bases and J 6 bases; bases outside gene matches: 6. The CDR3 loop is CASSTDRGQGEQYF. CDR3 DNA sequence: TGTGCCAGTAGTACCGACAGGGGGCAAGGCGAGCAGTACTTC.

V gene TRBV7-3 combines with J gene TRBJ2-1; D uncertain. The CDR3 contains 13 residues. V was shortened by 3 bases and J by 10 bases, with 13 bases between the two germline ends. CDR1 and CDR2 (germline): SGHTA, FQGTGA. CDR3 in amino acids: CASSFRLAREQFF. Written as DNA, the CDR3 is TGTGCCAGCAGCTTTAGACTTGCACGAGAGCAGTTCTTC. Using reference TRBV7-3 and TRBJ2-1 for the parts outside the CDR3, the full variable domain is GAGVSQTPSNKVTEKGKYVELRCDPISGHTALYWYRQSLGQGPEFLIYFQGTGAADDSGLPNDRFFAVRPEGSVSTLKIQRTERGDSAVYLCASSFRLAREQFFGPGTRLTVL.

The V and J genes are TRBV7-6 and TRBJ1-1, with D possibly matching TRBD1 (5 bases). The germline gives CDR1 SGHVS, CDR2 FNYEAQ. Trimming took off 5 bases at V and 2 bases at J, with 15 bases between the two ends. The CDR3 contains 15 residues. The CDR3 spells CASSKTWGGNTEAFF. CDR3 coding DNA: TGTGCCAGCAGCAAAACTTGGGGGGGTAACACTGAAGCTTTCTTT. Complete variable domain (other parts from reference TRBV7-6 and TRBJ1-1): GAGVSQSPRYKVTKRGQDVALRCDPISGHVSLYWYRQALGQGPEFLTYFNYEAQQDKSGLPNDRFSAERPEGSISTLTIQRTEQRDSAMYRCASSKTWGGNTEAFFGQGTRLTVV.

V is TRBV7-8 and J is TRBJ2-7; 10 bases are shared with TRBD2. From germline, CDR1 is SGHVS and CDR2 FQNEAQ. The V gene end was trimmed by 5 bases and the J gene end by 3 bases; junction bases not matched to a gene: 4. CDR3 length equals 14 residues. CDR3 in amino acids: CASSRTSGVYEQYF. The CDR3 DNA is TGTGCCAGCAGCCGGACTAGCGGAGTCTACGAGCAGTACTTC.

In DNA, the CDR3 is TGTGCCAGCAGTTTGAGAAGGGGACAGGGGAAATATGGCTACACCTTC. It encodes CASSLRRGQGKYGYTF. V is TRBV28 and J is TRBJ1-2; 10 nucleotides match TRBD1. The germline V gene encodes CDR1 MDHEN and CDR2 SYDVKM. Unmatched junction bases numbered 9, after V lost 3 bases and J lost 5 bases. The CDR3 contains 16 residues.

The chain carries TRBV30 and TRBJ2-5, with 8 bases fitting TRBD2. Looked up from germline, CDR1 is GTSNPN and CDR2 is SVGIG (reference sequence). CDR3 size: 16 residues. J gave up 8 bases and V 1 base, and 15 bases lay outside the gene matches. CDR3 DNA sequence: TGTGCCTGGAGTGCAACCGGGACTAGGCTAAGAGAAACCCAGTACTTC. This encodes CAWSATGTRLRETQYF.

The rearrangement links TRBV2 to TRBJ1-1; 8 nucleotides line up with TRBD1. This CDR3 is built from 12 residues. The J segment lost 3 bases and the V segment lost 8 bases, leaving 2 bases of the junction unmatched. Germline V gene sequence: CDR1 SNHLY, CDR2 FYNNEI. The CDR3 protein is CASQTGDTEAFF. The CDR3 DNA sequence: TGTGCCAGCCAGACAGGGGACACTGAAGCTTTCTTT. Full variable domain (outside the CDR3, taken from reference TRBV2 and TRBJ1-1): EPEVTQTPSHQVTQMGQEVILRCVPISNHLYFYWYRQILGQKVEFLVSFYNNEISEKSEIFDDQFSVERPDGSNFTLKIRSTKLEDSAMYFCASQTGDTEAFFGQGTRLTVV.

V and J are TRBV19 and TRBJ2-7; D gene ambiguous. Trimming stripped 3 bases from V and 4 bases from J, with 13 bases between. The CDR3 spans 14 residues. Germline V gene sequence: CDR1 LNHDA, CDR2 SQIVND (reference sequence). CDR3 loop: CASSIGPDGYEQYF. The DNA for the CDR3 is TGTGCCAGTAGTATCGGACCGGACGGATACGAGCAGTACTTC.

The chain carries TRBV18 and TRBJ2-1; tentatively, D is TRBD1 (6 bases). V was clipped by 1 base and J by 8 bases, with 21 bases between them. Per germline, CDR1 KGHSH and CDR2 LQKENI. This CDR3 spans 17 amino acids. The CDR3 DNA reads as TGTGCCAGCTCACCACTCCCCCAGGGGAAGGTGAGTGATGAGCAGTTCTTC. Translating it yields CASSPLPQGKVSDEQFF.

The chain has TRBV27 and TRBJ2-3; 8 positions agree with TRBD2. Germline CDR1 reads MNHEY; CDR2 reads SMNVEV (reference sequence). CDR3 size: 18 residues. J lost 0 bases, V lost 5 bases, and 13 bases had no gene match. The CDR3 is CASSSLSGIPLSTDTQYF. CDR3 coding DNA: TGTGCCAGCAGTAGCCTTAGCGGGATCCCGCTGAGCACAGATACGCAGTATTTT.

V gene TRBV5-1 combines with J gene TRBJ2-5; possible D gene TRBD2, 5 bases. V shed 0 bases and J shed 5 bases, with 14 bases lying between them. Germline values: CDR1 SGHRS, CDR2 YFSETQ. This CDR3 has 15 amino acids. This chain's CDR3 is CASSLAGAAGETQYF. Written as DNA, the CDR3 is TGCGCCAGCAGCTTGGCCGGAGCGGCCGGGGAGACCCAGTACTTC.

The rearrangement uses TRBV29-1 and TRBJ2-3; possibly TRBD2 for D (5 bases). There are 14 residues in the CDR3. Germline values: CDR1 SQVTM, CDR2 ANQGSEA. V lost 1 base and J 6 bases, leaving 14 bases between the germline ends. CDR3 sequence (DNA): TGCAGCGTTGAAGTGGGTCTAGCAATGGATACGCAGTATTTT. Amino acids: CSVEVGLAMDTQYF.

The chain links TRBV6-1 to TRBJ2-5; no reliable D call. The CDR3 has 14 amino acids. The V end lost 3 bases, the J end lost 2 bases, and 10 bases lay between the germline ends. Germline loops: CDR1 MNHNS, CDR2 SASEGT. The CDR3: CASSDSTAQETQYF. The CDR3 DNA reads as TGTGCCAGCAGTGATAGTACAGCTCAAGAGACCCAGTACTTC.

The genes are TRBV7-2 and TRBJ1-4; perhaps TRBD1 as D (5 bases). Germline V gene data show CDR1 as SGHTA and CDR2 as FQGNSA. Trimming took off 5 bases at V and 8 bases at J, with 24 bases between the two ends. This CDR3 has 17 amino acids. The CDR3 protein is CASSPGRRGRGGEKLFF. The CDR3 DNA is TGTGCCAGCAGCCCGGGAAGGCGGGGCCGAGGTGGAGAAAAACTGTTTTTT.

CDR3 in amino acids: CASSPLAGGHNEQFF. CDR3 bases: TGCGCCAGCAGCCCCCTAGCGGGAGGGCACAATGAGCAGTTCTTC. This chain joins TRBV5-1 and TRBJ2-1; 12 bases agree with TRBD2. CDR1 and CDR2 from the germline V gene are SGHRS and YFSETQ. This CDR3 is 15 amino acids long. V trimming: 4 bases; J trimming: 5 bases; junction bases outside the gene matches: 4.

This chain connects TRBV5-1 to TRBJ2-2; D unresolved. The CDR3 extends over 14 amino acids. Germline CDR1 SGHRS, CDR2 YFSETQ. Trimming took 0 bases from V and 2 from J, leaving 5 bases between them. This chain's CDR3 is CASSLDGNTGELFF. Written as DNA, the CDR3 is TGCGCCAGCAGCTTGGACGGAAACACCGGGGAGCTGTTTTTT.

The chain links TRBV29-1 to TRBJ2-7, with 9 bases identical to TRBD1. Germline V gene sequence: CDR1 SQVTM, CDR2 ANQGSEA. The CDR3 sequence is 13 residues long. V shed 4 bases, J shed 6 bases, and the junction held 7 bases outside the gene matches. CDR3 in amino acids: CSVGGTGNLEQYF. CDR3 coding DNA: TGCAGCGTTGGAGGGACAGGGAACCTCGAGCAGTACTTC.

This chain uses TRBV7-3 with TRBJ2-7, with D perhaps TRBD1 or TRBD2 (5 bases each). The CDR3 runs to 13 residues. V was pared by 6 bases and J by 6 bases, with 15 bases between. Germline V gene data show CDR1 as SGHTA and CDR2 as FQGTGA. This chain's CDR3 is CASRLSEGSEQYF. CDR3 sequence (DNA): TGTGCCAGCAGACTCTCCGAGGGGAGCGAGCAGTACTTC.

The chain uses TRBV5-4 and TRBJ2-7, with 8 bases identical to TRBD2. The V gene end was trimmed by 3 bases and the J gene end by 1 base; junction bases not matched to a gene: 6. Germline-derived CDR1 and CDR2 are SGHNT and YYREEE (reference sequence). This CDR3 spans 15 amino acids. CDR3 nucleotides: TGTGCCAGCAGCTCCGCCGGGACTAGTTCCTACGAGCAGTACTTC. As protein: CASSSAGTSSYEQYF.